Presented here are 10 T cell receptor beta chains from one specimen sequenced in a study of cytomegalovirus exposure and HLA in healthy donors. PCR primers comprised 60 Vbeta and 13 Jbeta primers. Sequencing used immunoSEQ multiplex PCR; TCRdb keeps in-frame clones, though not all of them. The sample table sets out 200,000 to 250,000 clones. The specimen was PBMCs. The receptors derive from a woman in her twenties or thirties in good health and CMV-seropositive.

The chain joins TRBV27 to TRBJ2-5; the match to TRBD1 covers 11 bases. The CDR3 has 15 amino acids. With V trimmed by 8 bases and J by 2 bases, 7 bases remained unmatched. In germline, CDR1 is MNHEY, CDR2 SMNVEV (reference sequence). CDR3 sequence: CASYGQGAGQETQYF. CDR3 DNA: TGTGCCAGCTACGGACAGGGGGCTGGGCAAGAGACCCAGTACTTC.

The CDR3 DNA reads TGTGCCAGCAGCAAAAGGGGGGTAGGGGAGGGTTACGAGCAGTACTTC. Protein sequence: CASSKRGVGEGYEQYF. The chain links TRBV21-1 to TRBJ2-7; the table assigns TRBD2, which was not confirmed against the DNA. TRBV21-1 is listed as a pseudogene. The CDR3 is 16 residues long.

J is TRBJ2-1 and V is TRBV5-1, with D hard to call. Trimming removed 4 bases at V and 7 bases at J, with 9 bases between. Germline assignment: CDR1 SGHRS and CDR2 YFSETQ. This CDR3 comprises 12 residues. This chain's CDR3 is CASSVERNEQFF. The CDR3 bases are TGCGCCAGCAGCGTGGAGAGGAATGAGCAGTTCTTC.

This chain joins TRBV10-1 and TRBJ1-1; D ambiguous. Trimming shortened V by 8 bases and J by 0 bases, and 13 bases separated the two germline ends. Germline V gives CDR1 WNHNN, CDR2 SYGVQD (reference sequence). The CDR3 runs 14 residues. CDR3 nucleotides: TGCGCCAGCCTCCTAGACGGCATGAACACTGAAGCTTTCTTT. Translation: CASLLDGMNTEAFF.

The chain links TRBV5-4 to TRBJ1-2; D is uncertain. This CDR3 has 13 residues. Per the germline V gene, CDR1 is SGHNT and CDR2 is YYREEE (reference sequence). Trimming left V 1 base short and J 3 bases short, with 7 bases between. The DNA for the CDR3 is TGTGCCAGCAGCTTGCCAGCGGACTATGGCTACACCTTC. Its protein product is CASSLPADYGYTF.

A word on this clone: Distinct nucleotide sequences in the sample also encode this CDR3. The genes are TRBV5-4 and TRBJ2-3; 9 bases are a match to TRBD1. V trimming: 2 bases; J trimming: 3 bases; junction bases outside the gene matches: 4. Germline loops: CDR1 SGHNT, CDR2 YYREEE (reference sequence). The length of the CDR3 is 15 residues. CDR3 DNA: TGTGCCAGCAGCTTACAGGGGGCTGGAACAGATACGCAGTATTTT. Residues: CASSLQGAGTDTQYF.

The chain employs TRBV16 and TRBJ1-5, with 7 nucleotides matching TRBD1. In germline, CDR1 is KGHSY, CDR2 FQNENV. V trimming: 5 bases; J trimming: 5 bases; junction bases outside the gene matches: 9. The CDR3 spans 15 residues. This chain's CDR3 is CASSNLRDSHQPQHF. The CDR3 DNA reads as TGTGCCAGCAGCAACCTCCGGGACAGCCATCAGCCCCAGCATTTT.

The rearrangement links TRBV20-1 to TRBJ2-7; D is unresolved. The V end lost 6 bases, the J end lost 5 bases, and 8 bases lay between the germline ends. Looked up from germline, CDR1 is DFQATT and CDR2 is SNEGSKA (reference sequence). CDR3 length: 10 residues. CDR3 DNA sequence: TGCAGTGCCAGGTCCGACGAGCAGTACTTC. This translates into CSARSDEQYF.

This chain's CDR3 is CASSLRASGVSSYNEQFF. In DNA form, the CDR3 reads TGTGCCAGCAGCTTAAGAGCTAGCGGGGTAAGCTCCTACAATGAGCAGTTCTTC. The chain couples TRBV11-2 to TRBJ2-1, with 9 positions matching TRBD2. The CDR3 covers 18 residues. Germline V gene data show CDR1 as SGHAT and CDR2 as FQNNGV. V shed 2 bases and J 0 bases; nucleotides not matched to a gene: 8.

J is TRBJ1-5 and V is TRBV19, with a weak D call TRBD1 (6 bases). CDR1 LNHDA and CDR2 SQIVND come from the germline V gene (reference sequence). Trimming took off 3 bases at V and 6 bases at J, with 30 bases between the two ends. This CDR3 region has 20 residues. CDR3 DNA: TGTGCCAGTAGTATCGATGGGGAGGGGATCACTCATAGGGGGATTCAGCCCCAGCATTTT. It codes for CASSIDGEGITHRGIQPQHF. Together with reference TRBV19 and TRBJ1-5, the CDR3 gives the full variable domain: DGGITQSPKYLFRKEGQNVTLSCEQNLNHDAMYWYRQDPGQGLRLIYYSQIVNDFQKGDIAEGYSVSREKKESFPLTVTSAQKNPTAFYLCASSIDGEGITHRGIQPQHFGDGTRLSIL.